This TCR beta chain was sequenced in a study of T cells in localized non-small cell lung cancer. Study-wide results and limits: Adjacent lung tissue had a median approximately 57 of the top 100 clones found in the tumor. Clonality peaked in uninvolved adjacent lung rather than tumor. Only one tumor region went through sequencing, so heterogeneity may still be there.

With regard to this clone: Antigen unknown.

Trimming removed 6 bases at V and 2 bases at J, with 10 bases between. Germline CDR1 MGHDK, CDR2 SYGVNS. The CDR3 extends over 13 amino acids. This table comes from immunoSEQ multiplex PCR, and its TCRdb copy is limited to in-frame clones, with some not included. The top ten hold around 1.7% of the sample, which has 100,000 to 150,000 clones, 70% to 90% seen once. The V and J genes are TRBV25-1 and TRBJ2-5; no reliable D call. The sequence was obtained from a female donor over 55 with stage I lung adenocarcinoma. The sequencing here drew on peripheral blood, taken before any cancer treatment. The CDR3 DNA is TGTGCCAGCAGGCGAGAAGGACAAGAGACCCAGTACTTC. Protein sequence: CASRREGQETQYF.